This TCR beta chain is drawn from a study of shared clonotypes between healthy human individuals (dated by TCRdb to the early 2020s). Describing the broader study: A few men and a couple of women, aged 18 to 49 years, made up the cohort. Libraries were prepared and TCR repertoires were sequenced by different laboratories using diverse techniques, in order to increase sequencing depth and limit assay-specific biases. Per donor, three plates each were used for CD4 naive and CD4 memory, two for CD8 naive, and one for CD8 memory. To estimate repertoire size and how much clonotype sharing occurs between individuals, the study deeply sequenced the blood TCR repertoires of a handful of healthy adults. Between about 0.8 and 9 billion PBMCs per donor were obtained by leukapheresis. What the work shows at the level of the full study, not this receptor alone: Based on pairwise subsampling, the degree of clonotype sharing among donors was expected to be affected by sequencing depth. Sampling was restricted to blood, and TCR repertoires in tissues likely differ from the TCR repertoires found in blood. Clonotypes shared by all four sorted-subset donors showed higher generation probabilities than non-shared clonotypes. Estimated clonotype richness was generally larger for naive than for memory subsets. Rarefaction of sorted-subset datasets indicated incomplete sequencing despite the large sequencing depth. Because the study included only a small number of donors, the genetic and exposure-history diversity represented was limited. Across a handful of donors, roughly 5.1% of naive CD4, approximately 3.5% of naive CD8, 2% to 2.5% of memory CD4, and 0.4% to 0.45% of memory CD8 clonotypes were shared.

The donors were healthy, HIV-negative adults who had no recently reported acute infections or vaccinations. All donors were Caucasian adults living in Nashville, Tennessee, USA. CD4+ T cells were enriched through magnetic negative selection, after which naive cells were positively selected on CD45RA and the remaining negative fraction served as the memory subset. Blood was collected by leukapheresis, and PBMCs were isolated by Ficoll-Histopaque density gradient centrifugation and then cryopreserved in liquid nitrogen vapor phase. Purity and quantity of every magnetically sorted T cell population were checked by analytical flow cytometry. Genomic DNA was isolated from every sorted fraction and measured by UV absorbance on a Nanodrop 2000c. Using the deep immunoSEQ assay, TCR CDR3 regions were amplified from genomic DNA by multiplex PCR. Extracted genomic DNA from each cell subset was distributed evenly across all wells of several immunoSEQ 96-well plates, and each plate was treated as a replicate. For sorted subsets, 200 to 250 ng of genomic DNA, equivalent to roughly 33,000 T cell genomes, went into each replicate PCR. The purified libraries were quantified using a Qubit 3.0 fluorometer, sized with a Bioanalyzer 2100, and then quantified again using the KAPA Library Quantification kit. Every immunoSEQ 96-well plate was sequenced on a dedicated single-read 150-cycle Illumina NextSeq 550 flow cell. Concerning the study's data processing: The immunoSEQ output contained only junctional sequences without quality scores, so filtering could not match that applied to full-length reads. Sequences were annotated with PyIR, a Python wrapper for IgBLAST v1.9, using IMGT germline references to assign V/J genes and CDR3. Any read was removed if the V/J assignment was weak (E-value above 1e-6), the CDR3 was missing, or the read contained stop codons, out-of-frame junctions, or ambiguous translated residues. V3J clonotypes were defined as sequences sharing the same inferred V gene, J gene, and CDR3 amino acid sequence. Percentage overlap between repertoires was calculated by dividing the number of shared unique clonotypes by the size of the smaller repertoire. Repertoire richness was assessed with RTK rarefaction, the Chao1 estimator, and Recon v2.1 estimates of unobserved clonotypes. Generation probabilities for all TCRbeta clonotypes obtained by the gDNA method from several donors were computed using OLGA. In its TCRdb copy, this immuneACCESS table keeps in-frame sequences only and misses some clones. Where compared with another copy, unresolved V genes explain less than half of these, and the others have no known cause. That table supplies the V and J calls and clone size; D and trimming were determined from the DNA. The sample has some 2,000,000 clones on record, roughly 94% of them singletons. 0.1% to 0.15% of the sample is in the top ten clones.

From the germline V gene, CDR1 is KGHSH and CDR2 is LQKENI. From V the trimming removes 6 bases and from J it removes 3 bases, while the gene matches leave 8 bases of the junction unaccounted for. From its cysteine to its phenylalanine, the CDR3 spans 14 amino acids. Only the CDR3 portion is preserved as DNA: 42 bases, with reading frame beginning at the first base. For this clone: The antigen it binds to is not known. Within one base of it there is no much larger clone, and no base qualities were kept.

The chain joins TRBV18 to TRBJ2-7; 7 bases in between match TRBD1. The clonotype comes from a man in his late teens or twenties in good health. Sequences were obtained from naive CD4+ T cells sorted from blood. According to the study, the label for this sample's cell subset or site signals: CD45RA+ positively selected. The CDR3 sequence is CASSLGQNFYEQYF. The nucleotides are TGTGCCAGCTCGCTGGGACAGAACTTCTACGAGCAGTACTTC.